This entry is about one T cell receptor (beta chain). Germline V gene data show CDR1 as SEHNR and CDR2 as FQNEAQ (reference sequence). With 3 bases clipped from V and 5 bases from J, the junction kept 9 bases outside the gene matches. CDR3 length equals 15 residues. This study enrolled people aged roughly 18 to 90 from under 25 US geographic areas. Two negative PCRs, clearance, or symptom resolution characterized the recovered Cohort 3 donors. Repertoires were generated with immunoSEQ multiplex PCR, while TCRdb's copy carries only in-frame clones and drops some. The repertoire includes under 300,000 clones, approximately 88% of them detected once, and about 1% sits in the top ten. The data were obtained in a study of blood T cell repertoires in COVID-19. Study background: COVID-19 samples, acute and convalescent, were from the United States, Italy and Spain.

The TCR was taken from a woman aged 25 to 39 who had recovered from COVID-19. The source material was PBMCs or T cells enriched from blood (not recorded which). The chain combines TRBV7-9 with TRBJ2-5, with 7 positions matching TRBD2. CDR3 loop: CASSFVPGLGETQYF. In DNA form, the CDR3 reads TGTGCCAGCAGCTTCGTCCCCGGACTAGGTGAGACCCAGTACTTC.